Below, 30 T cell receptor beta chains from the same sample are listed, as sequenced in a study of neurological immune-mediated disorders. MiXCR, applied by TCRdb to the 5' RACE reads, yields one record per CDR3 protein. The table has under 75,000 distinct CDR3 sequences, roughly 4.9% seen once. The sample was PBMCs. These receptors all stem from a human donor with multiple sclerosis. The donor label of this sample is uncertain.

This clonotype was detected ten times or more. The genes are TRBV20-1 and TRBJ1-1; D perhaps matches TRBD1 (5 bases). This CDR3 comprises 16 residues. Germline CDR1 is DFQATT and CDR2 is SNEGSKA (reference sequence). V was pared by 5 bases and J by 7 bases, with 26 bases between. CDR3 nucleotides: TGCAGTGCTGTAGGTCAGGGAATGGCGGTAACGGTTGAAGCTTTCTTT. Protein: CSAVGQGMAVTVEAFF.

This clonotype has ten or more counts. The chain couples TRBV10-2 to TRBJ2-2, with TRBD1 matching 10 bases. The J segment lost 7 bases and the V segment lost 10 bases, leaving 6 bases of the junction unmatched. The CDR3 sequence is 13 residues long. Germline values: CDR1 WSHSY, CDR2 SAAADI. CDR3: CATGDRGIGELFF. CDR3 sequence (DNA): TGCGCCACAGGGGACAGGGGTATCGGGGAGCTGTTTTTT.

This clonotype occurred many times. The chain uses TRBV12-3 or TRBV12-4 and TRBJ2-1; D is ambiguous. V was shortened by 4 bases and J by 10 bases, with 8 bases between the two germline ends. This CDR3 contains 11 residues. The CDR3 loop reads CASSYRIEQFF. The CDR3 region has the DNA TGTGCCAGCAGTTATCGAATAGAGCAGTTCTTC.

At least ten counts were recorded for this clonotype. This chain connects TRBV7-9 to TRBJ2-3, with D unresolved. V lost 4 bases and J 4 bases, leaving 12 bases between the germline ends. The CDR3 runs 14 residues. Germline V gene lookup returns CDR1 SEHNR and CDR2 FQNEAQ (reference sequence). CDR3 in amino acids: CASSSTLRPDTQYF. DNA for the CDR3: TGTGCCAGCAGCTCCACCCTGAGGCCAGATACGCAGTATTTT.

At least ten counts were recorded for this clonotype. This rearrangement joins TRBV15 to TRBJ1-4; D unresolved. V lost 1 base and J 1 base, leaving 13 bases between the germline ends. Germline CDR1 and CDR2: LNHNV and YYDKDF (reference sequence). The CDR3 covers 17 residues. Here the CDR3 DNA reads TGTGCCACCAGCAGAGGAGGAGGGCTGGGAACTAATGAAAAACTGTTTTTT. Translation: CATSRGGGLGTNEKLFF.

This clonotype was observed many times. This chain joins TRBV5-1 and TRBJ2-2, with D unclear. Deletions cut 4 bases from V and 0 bases from J, with 19 bases between. The germline V gene encodes CDR1 SGHRS and CDR2 YFSETQ. The CDR3 contains 18 residues. The CDR3 nucleotides read TGCGCCAGCAGCCCGGCCGGATGGCAGTCTCCGAACACCGGGGAGCTGTTTTTT. The encoded protein is CASSPAGWQSPNTGELFF.

At least ten counts were recorded for this clonotype. This sequence joins TRBV5-1 and TRBJ1-1; no definite D call. V lost 1 base to trimming and J lost 7 bases, with 5 bases between them. The CDR3 runs 11 residues. Germline CDR1 is SGHRS and CDR2 is YFSETQ. CDR3 DNA sequence: TGCGCCAGCAGCTTGAAGGGTGAAGCTTTCTTT. Protein sequence: CASSLKGEAFF. Variable domain in full (rest from reference TRBV5-1 and TRBJ1-1): KAGVTQTPRYLIKTRGQQVTLSCSPISGHRSVSWYQQTPGQGLQFLFEYFSETQRNKGNFPGRFSGRQFSNSRSEMNVSTLELGDSALYLCASSLKGEAFFGQGTRLTVV.

This clonotype appeared many times. This rearrangement joins TRBV5-1 to TRBJ1-2; 10 nucleotides agree with TRBD1. Trimming cost V 5 bases and J 6 bases; bases outside gene matches: 4. CDR1 and CDR2 from the germline V gene are SGHRS and YFSETQ. The CDR3 loop spans 13 amino acids. The DNA for the CDR3 is TGCGCCAGCAGTTCGGGGACAGGGGATGGCTACACCTTC. This gives the protein CASSSGTGDGYTF.

This clonotype was detected many times. This chain uses TRBV20-1 with TRBJ2-7; D is perhaps TRBD2 (5 bases). Trimming cost V 0 bases and J 4 bases, with 10 bases left between them. This CDR3 spans 13 amino acids. Looked up from germline, CDR1 is DFQATT and CDR2 is SNEGSKA (reference sequence). CDR3 sequence (DNA): TGCAGTGCTAGAGATCGGCTAGCTTACGAGCAGTACTTC. This codes for CSARDRLAYEQYF.

This clonotype was seen many times. The chain is built from TRBV20-1 and TRBJ1-1; D might be TRBD1 (5 bases). The germline V gene has CDR1 DFQATT and CDR2 SNEGSKA (reference sequence). Trimming left V 0 bases short and J 1 base short, with 12 bases between. The CDR3 has 15 residues. The CDR3 DNA follows: TGCAGTGCTAGAGACTCCGGGACGGCGAACACTGAAGCTTTCTTT. This translates into CSARDSGTANTEAFF.

The table lists this clonotype with many counts. The chain combines TRBV20-1 with TRBJ2-7; D is perhaps TRBD1 (6 bases). Per the germline V gene, CDR1 is DFQATT and CDR2 is SNEGSKA (reference sequence). The V end was cut by 5 bases, the J end by 5 bases, with 10 bases between. The CDR3 totals 11 residues. The DNA of the CDR3 is TGCAGTGCTTCGAGGGGGAACGAGCAGTACTTC. Its translation is CSASRGNEQYF.

In this sample, this clonotype turned up many times. This chain joins TRBV5-1 and TRBJ1-1, with TRBD1 as a possible D gene (6 bases). The CDR3 sequence is 14 residues long. The V gene's germline CDR1 is SGHRS and CDR2 YFSETQ. Trimming shortened V by 4 bases and J by 3 bases, and 13 bases separated the two germline ends. Here the CDR3 reads CASSIQGGDTEAFF. The DNA of the CDR3 is TGCGCCAGCAGCATACAGGGAGGGGACACTGAAGCTTTCTTT.

This clonotype was observed many times. This rearrangement joins TRBV5-6 to TRBJ1-2; D is unresolved. The germline V and J ends were trimmed by 0 bases and 4 bases, with 4 bases remaining between them. Germline-derived CDR1 and CDR2 are SGHDT and YYEEEE. This CDR3 has 12 amino acids. DNA for the CDR3: TGTGCCAGCAGCTTGGCGATCTATGGCTACACCTTC. Translated, it gives CASSLAIYGYTF.

This clonotype was recorded many times. The rearrangement joins TRBV5-1 to TRBJ2-5; 8 nucleotides match TRBD1. V gave up 0 bases and J gave up 6 bases; unmatched junction bases: 4. The CDR3 has 14 amino acids. CDR1 SGHRS and CDR2 YFSETQ come from the germline V gene. The CDR3 DNA reads as TGCGCCAGCAGCTTGGAACAGGGGGTGAAGACCCAGTACTTC. Protein sequence: CASSLEQGVKTQYF.

This clonotype showed up many times. The chain uses TRBV11-2 and TRBJ2-3; D not certain. CDR3 size: 13 residues. The V gene's germline CDR1 is SGHAT and CDR2 FQNNGV. Trimming stripped 5 bases from V and 2 bases from J, with 8 bases between. The CDR3 nucleotides are TGTGCCAGCAGCCGCCTAAACACAGATACGCAGTATTTT. Protein sequence: CASSRLNTDTQYF.

Many counts were recorded for this clonotype. The chain uses TRBV5-1 and TRBJ1-4; TRBD1 matches 7 bases. Trimming took 6 bases from V and 8 from J; bases not matched to a gene: 7. Germline V CDR1 and CDR2: SGHRS, YFSETQ. This CDR3 has 13 residues. CDR3 nucleotide sequence: TGCGCCAGCACGTACAGGGGAGGGGAAAAACTGTTTTTT. Translated: CASTYRGGEKLFF.

There are many counts of this clonotype. The gene calls are TRBV20-1 and TRBJ2-7, with 12 bases identical to TRBD1. Germline loops: CDR1 DFQATT, CDR2 SNEGSKA (reference sequence). This CDR3 comprises 14 residues. The junction had 7 bases not matched to a gene; V was cut back by 6 bases and J by 4 bases. The CDR3 DNA sequence: TGCAGTGCCACTCCGGGACAGGGGGCTTACGAGCAGTACTTC. It specifies CSATPGQGAYEQYF.

This clonotype was seen ten or more times. V and J are TRBV15 and TRBJ1-5; D gene uncertain. Germline-derived CDR1 and CDR2 are LNHNV and YYDKDF (reference sequence). The CDR3 spans 14 residues. V lost 5 bases and J 6 bases, leaving 14 bases between the germline ends. The CDR3 sequence: CATSGLGMSQPQHF. The CDR3 nucleotides are TGTGCCACCAGCGGATTGGGGATGAGTCAGCCCCAGCATTTT. Full variable domain (outside the CDR3, taken from reference TRBV15 and TRBJ1-5): DAMVIQNPRYQVTQFGKPVTLSCSQTLNHNVMYWYQQKSSQAPKLLFHYYDKDFNNEADTPDNFQSRRPNTSFCFLDIRSPGLGDTAMYLCATSGLGMSQPQHFGDGTRLSIL.

This clonotype was seen repeatedly, ten times or more. The chain has TRBV5-1 and TRBJ1-3; weak D call: TRBD1 (5 bases). Trimming shortened V by 4 bases and J by 4 bases, and 12 bases separated the two germline ends. The germline V gene has CDR1 SGHRS and CDR2 YFSETQ. The CDR3 is made up of 14 amino acids. CDR3: CASSPTASGNTIYF. The DNA of the CDR3 is TGCGCCAGCAGCCCGACAGCCTCGGGAAACACCATATATTTT.

The chain is built from TRBV11-2 and TRBJ2-5; D gene ambiguous. Looked up from germline, CDR1 is SGHAT and CDR2 is FQNNGV. Trimming shortened V by 3 bases and J by 7 bases, and 6 bases separated the two germline ends. The CDR3 length is 11 residues. The CDR3 nucleotides are TGTGCCAGCAGCTTTTCCTGGACCCAGTACTTC. Its protein is CASSFSWTQYF. Full variable domain (outside the CDR3, taken from reference TRBV11-2 and TRBJ2-5): EAGVAQSPRYKIIEKRQSVAFWCNPISGHATLYWYQQILGQGPKLLIQFQNNGVVDDSQLPKDRFSAERLKGVDSTLKIQPAKLEDSAVYLCASSFSWTQYFGPGTRLLVL.

This clonotype was observed at least ten times. The rearrangement links TRBV5-1 to TRBJ2-7, with D perhaps assigned TRBD1 or TRBD2 (5 bases each). This CDR3 is built from 14 residues. Germline-derived CDR1 and CDR2 are SGHRS and YFSETQ. The V end lost 4 bases, the J end lost 0 bases, and 11 bases lay between the germline ends. The CDR3 nucleotides are TGCGCCAGCAGCCCGGGACCGAGCTCCTACGAGCAGTACTTC. Its translation: CASSPGPSSYEQYF. Based on the CDR3 plus reference TRBV5-1 and TRBJ2-7, the full variable domain is KAGVTQTPRYLIKTRGQQVTLSCSPISGHRSVSWYQQTPGQGLQFLFEYFSETQRNKGNFPGRFSGRQFSNSRSEMNVSTLELGDSALYLCASSPGPSSYEQYFGPGTRLTVT.

This clonotype was recorded many times. The chain combines TRBV2 with TRBJ1-1; no clear D gene. Germline V CDR1 and CDR2: SNHLY, FYNNEI. This CDR3 contains 14 residues. V was trimmed by 5 bases and J by 0 bases, leaving 10 bases between them. DNA for the CDR3: TGTGCCAGCAGTCGAGGAAAACTGAACACTGAAGCTTTCTTT. It is translated as CASSRGKLNTEAFF.

Many counts were recorded for this clonotype. CDR3: CASSLREGTEAFF. CDR3 DNA: TGCGCCAGCAGCTTGAGAGAAGGCACTGAAGCTTTCTTT. The rearrangement joins TRBV5-1 to TRBJ1-1; no firm D call. The CDR3 is 13 amino acids. V was trimmed by 1 base and J by 4 bases, leaving 8 bases between them. The germline gives CDR1 SGHRS, CDR2 YFSETQ.

This clonotype was recorded at least ten times. CDR3 DNA sequence: TGCGCCAGCAGCGACGGAGGAGGGGGCCTAGTCCAGTACTTC. Amino acids: CASSDGGGGLVQYF. The chain couples TRBV5-1 to TRBJ2-4; D perhaps matches TRBD1 (7 bases). V shed 4 bases and J shed 13 bases, with 21 bases lying between them. Germline lookup yields CDR1 SGHRS and CDR2 YFSETQ. The CDR3 is made up of 14 amino acids.

This clonotype was seen ten or more times. This rearrangement joins TRBV5-5 to TRBJ2-1, with D unresolved. Germline lookup yields CDR1 SGHKS and CDR2 YYEKEE (reference sequence). The CDR3 length is 15 residues. The ends were cut back, 0 bases at V and 7 bases at J, with 14 bases in the middle. In DNA form, the CDR3 reads TGTGCCAGCAGCTTGGTCGGCGCTAATCCGAATGAGCAGTTCTTC. It codes for CASSLVGANPNEQFF.

This clonotype was counted many times. This chain joins TRBV12-3 or TRBV12-4 and TRBJ2-2; D not certain. The CDR3 has 15 amino acids. The germline V and J ends were trimmed by 6 bases and 3 bases, with 14 bases remaining between them. The CDR3 reads CASSSPAKYTGELFF. CDR3 in DNA: TGTGCCAGCAGCTCCCCGGCGAAATACACCGGGGAGCTGTTTTTT.

The table lists this clonotype with many counts. This chain links TRBV24-1 with TRBJ2-1; 10 nucleotides align to TRBD2. Germline-derived CDR1 and CDR2 are KGHDR and SFDVKD. The CDR3 has 13 residues. J was trimmed by 8 bases and V by 8 bases; bases with no gene match: 5. CDR3 sequence (DNA): TGTGCCACCAAAGCGGGGGGGCAGGATGAGCAGTTCTTC. Its translation is CATKAGGQDEQFF.

This clonotype was seen many times. The V call is TRBV5-1, the J call TRBJ1-2, with D maybe TRBD1 (6 bases). The CDR3 covers 13 residues. V dropped 7 bases and J dropped 4 bases, with 14 bases sitting between them. The germline V gene has CDR1 SGHRS and CDR2 YFSETQ. CDR3 amino acids: CASSRGGPYGYTF. The CDR3 region has the DNA TGCGCCAGCTCGCGGGGGGGCCCCTATGGCTACACCTTC. The full variable domain, rest sourced from reference TRBV5-1 and TRBJ1-2, is KAGVTQTPRYLIKTRGQQVTLSCSPISGHRSVSWYQQTPGQGLQFLFEYFSETQRNKGNFPGRFSGRQFSNSRSEMNVSTLELGDSALYLCASSRGGPYGYTFGSGTRLTVV.

This clonotype has a count of ten or more. This rearrangement joins TRBV29-1 to TRBJ2-3, with a weak D call TRBD1 (6 bases). The V gene lost 4 bases and the J gene lost 4 bases, with 12 bases spanning the gap. Germline-derived CDR1 and CDR2 are SQVTM and ANQGSEA. CDR3 size: 13 residues. The CDR3 here is CSVGSGTPDTQYF. CDR3 nucleotide sequence: TGCAGCGTTGGTTCTGGGACACCAGATACGCAGTATTTT.

This clonotype was counted at least ten times. The V gene is TRBV15, the J gene TRBJ1-4; 8 bases line up with TRBD1. The length of the CDR3 is 15 residues. CDR1 LNHNV and CDR2 YYDKDF come from the germline V gene (reference sequence). Trimming removed 4 bases from V and 3 bases from J; junction bases left unmatched: 4. Here the CDR3 reads CATSTFRGPNEKLFF. The CDR3 DNA reads as TGTGCCACCAGCACCTTCAGGGGGCCTAATGAAAAACTGTTTTTT.